The 21 T cell receptor beta chains below come from one sample, sequenced in a study of blood T cell repertoires in COVID-19. Sequencing was performed with immunoSEQ multiplex PCR; in TCRdb, only in-frame clones are kept and a portion is missing. The profile shows roughly 140,000 clones, about 79% of them singletons. Sample: peripheral blood. These TCRs come from a woman between 45 and 65 years old with acute or convalescent COVID-19.

The chain is built from TRBV6-1 and TRBJ1-2; the D is unclear. The length of the CDR3 is 16 residues. V dropped 0 bases and J dropped 4 bases, with 15 bases sitting between them. Germline V CDR1 and CDR2: MNHNS, SASEGT. CDR3 DNA sequence: TGTGCCAGCAGTGAAGCAAGGGCGGAGGAGGGCTATGGCTACACCTTC. Protein sequence: CASSEARAEEGYGYTF.

The V call is TRBV23-1, the J call TRBJ1-3; a possible D gene is TRBD1 (5 bases). TRBV23-1 is sorted into the ORF group, with uncertain function. This CDR3 has 14 amino acids. Trimming removed 5 bases from V and 6 bases from J, with 14 bases in between. CDR3 bases: TGCGCCAGCAGTACCCGGCCAGGGCCAAACACCATATATTTT. It is translated as CASSTRPGPNTIYF.

The chain couples TRBV4-2 to TRBJ1-3; the D gene is possibly TRBD1 (5 bases). The CDR3 has 18 residues. Germline V gene data show CDR1 as LGHNA and CDR2 as YNFKEQ. Trimming removed 0 bases from V and 0 bases from J, with 15 bases in between. CDR3 amino acids: CASSQEVSQGPSGNTIYF. DNA for the CDR3: TGTGCCAGCAGCCAAGAAGTTTCTCAGGGTCCCTCTGGAAACACCATATATTTT.

This chain uses TRBV28 with TRBJ2-1; 12 bases agree with TRBD2. This CDR3 comprises 13 residues. In germline, CDR1 is MDHEN, CDR2 SYDVKM. The ends lost 7 bases at V and 9 bases at J; junction bases unmatched: 4. For the CDR3, the DNA is TGTGCCAGCACGACTAGCGGGAGAGCTGAGCAGTTCTTC. Its protein is CASTTSGRAEQFF.

This rearrangement joins TRBV6-2 or TRBV6-3 to TRBJ2-7, with TRBD1 as a possible D gene (6 bases). Looked up from germline, CDR1 is MNHEY and CDR2 is SVGEGT. V lost 6 bases and J lost 6, with 18 bases in between. The CDR3 is 14 residues long. The CDR3 sequence is CASRPSGQTFEQYF. The DNA of the CDR3 is TGTGCCAGCAGACCTTCAGGACAGACTTTCGAGCAGTACTTC.

The chain couples TRBV5-1 to TRBJ2-5; possibly TRBD2 for D (5 bases). The germline V gene has CDR1 SGHRS and CDR2 YFSETQ. V lost 5 bases to trimming and J lost 2 bases, with 10 bases between them. The CDR3 is made up of 13 amino acids. CDR3 nucleotide sequence: TGCGCCAGCAGTGGACTGGAACAAGAGACCCAGTACTTC. This gives the protein CASSGLEQETQYF.

This rearrangement joins TRBV4-1 to TRBJ2-2; 9 bases line up with TRBD2. The germline gives CDR1 MGHRA, CDR2 YSYEKL. V was clipped by 5 bases and J by 4 bases; unmatched bases: 2. The CDR3 length is 14 residues. The CDR3 region is CASSFSGSTGELFF. CDR3 nucleotide sequence: TGCGCCAGCAGCTTTAGCGGGAGCACCGGGGAGCTGTTTTTT.

The V gene is TRBV7-2, the J gene TRBJ2-7; the D gene is possibly TRBD2 (6 bases). Trimming pared 5 bases from V and 2 bases from J, leaving 16 bases between. The germline CDR1 and CDR2 sequences are SGHTA and FQGNSA. The CDR3 totals 15 residues. CDR3 protein: CASSIEAGSAYEQYF. CDR3 DNA: TGTGCCAGCAGCATAGAAGCGGGTTCGGCCTACGAGCAGTACTTC.

This clone was counted once. V is TRBV27 and J is TRBJ2-5; 11 bases match TRBD2. Losses at the gene ends were 6 bases for V and 1 base for J; bases not matched to a gene: 4. This CDR3 comprises 15 residues. Germline assignment: CDR1 MNHEY and CDR2 SMNVEV (reference sequence). CDR3: CASRRTSGLQETQYF. CDR3 sequence (DNA): TGTGCCAGCAGACGGACTAGCGGGCTCCAAGAGACCCAGTACTTC.

This rearrangement joins TRBV3-1 (or the pseudogene TRBV3-2) to TRBJ2-7, with TRBD2 matching 9 bases. CDR3 length: 14 residues. Germline V gene data show CDR1 as LGHDT and CDR2 as YNNKEL (reference sequence). V trimming: 5 bases; J trimming: 3 bases; junction bases outside the gene matches: 5. CDR3 amino acids: CASSGAGGIYEQYF. As DNA, the CDR3 is TGTGCCAGCAGCGGCGCGGGGGGGATCTACGAGCAGTACTTC.

The chain links TRBV7-9 to TRBJ1-1; D may be TRBD1 (6 bases). This CDR3 comprises 15 residues. The V end was cut by 5 bases, the J end by 6 bases, with 19 bases between. Germline V gene sequence: CDR1 SEHNR, CDR2 FQNEAQ (reference sequence). The CDR3 sequence: CASSPQAGAGAEAFF. CDR3 in DNA: TGTGCCAGCAGCCCCCAGGCGGGGGCGGGTGCTGAAGCTTTCTTT. The full variable domain, its missing parts supplied by reference TRBV7-9 and TRBJ1-1, is DTGVSQNPRHKITKRGQNVTFRCDPISEHNRLYWYRQTLGQGPEFLTYFQNEAQLEKSRLLSDRFSAERPKGSFSTLEIQRTEQGDSAMYLCASSPQAGAGAEAFFGQGTRLTVV.

This clone has a single count. The chain combines TRBV12-3 or TRBV12-4 with TRBJ2-7, with 7 bases identical to TRBD1. J gave up 3 bases and V 5 bases, and 4 bases lay outside the gene matches. The CDR3 spans 13 residues. CDR3 in amino acids: CASSGQEDYEQYF. CDR3 nucleotide sequence: TGTGCCAGCAGTGGACAGGAGGACTACGAGCAGTACTTC.

The rearrangement joins TRBV7-3 to TRBJ2-1; 11 bases line up with TRBD2. The length of the CDR3 is 13 residues. V lost 10 bases to trimming and J lost 9 bases; unmatched junction nucleotides: 8. Per germline, CDR1 SGHTA and CDR2 FQGTGA. DNA of the CDR3: TGTGCCACCGGGCTAGCGGGAGGACGTGAGCAGTTCTTC. Residues: CATGLAGGREQFF.

This chain uses TRBV7-8 with TRBJ2-7; tentative D call: TRBD2 (5 bases). The germline V gene encodes CDR1 SGHVS and CDR2 FQNEAQ. V was trimmed by 5 bases and J by 0 bases, leaving 11 bases between them. The CDR3 length is 14 residues. The CDR3 spells CASSRGGFSYEQYF. CDR3 in DNA: TGTGCCAGCAGCCGAGGCGGGTTCTCCTACGAGCAGTACTTC.

The rearrangement links TRBV4-2 to TRBJ1-3; weak D call: TRBD1 (5 bases). The CDR3 spans 15 residues. Germline CDR1 LGHNA, CDR2 YNFKEQ. Trimming left V 2 bases short and J 1 base short, with 9 bases between. The CDR3 nucleotides read TGTGCCAGCAGCCAACAGGGTTATTCTGGAAACACCATATATTTT. This translates into CASSQQGYSGNTIYF.

The chain couples TRBV2 to TRBJ2-7; 7 bases map to TRBD1. The CDR3 contains 14 residues. The V and J ends lost 4 bases and 5 bases, in that order; junction bases with no gene match: 8. Germline V gene lookup returns CDR1 SNHLY and CDR2 FYNNEI. The CDR3 loop reads CASSVGTALNEQYF. The CDR3 nucleotides read TGTGCCAGCAGTGTCGGGACAGCCTTAAACGAGCAGTACTTC.

The chain combines TRBV7-2 with TRBJ1-1, with 8 bases aligning to TRBD1. The CDR3 loop spans 16 amino acids. Germline CDR1 and CDR2: SGHTA and FQGNSA. With V trimmed by 3 bases and J by 6 bases, 12 bases remained unmatched. As DNA, the CDR3 is TGTGCCAGCAGCTTGGGACAGGCGGACCTTAGTGCTGAAGCTTTCTTT. Its translation is CASSLGQADLSAEAFF.

The chain carries TRBV4-2 and TRBJ2-1; 9 bases are shared with TRBD2. The CDR3 sequence is 15 residues long. From germline, CDR1 is LGHNA and CDR2 YNFKEQ. Trimming cost V 0 bases and J 5 bases; bases outside gene matches: 2. CDR3 bases: TGTGCCAGCAGCCAAGAAAGCGGGAGGAACAATGAGCAGTTCTTC. It encodes CASSQESGRNNEQFF.

The genes are TRBV11-3 and TRBJ2-5, with D perhaps TRBD2 (5 bases). Between the trimmed V and J ends, which lost 0 bases and 4 bases, there was a span of 12 bases. The CDR3 is 15 residues long. Germline V CDR1 and CDR2: SGHNT, YENEEA. The CDR3 DNA reads as TGTGCCAGCAGCTTAGATTTCGCTAGCTCAGAGACCCAGTACTTC. Amino acid sequence: CASSLDFASSETQYF.

The chain recombines TRBV14 with TRBJ2-5, with a weak D call TRBD2 (6 bases). V shed 4 bases and J shed 3 bases, with 15 bases lying between them. CDR1 and CDR2 (germline): SGHDN, FVKESK. CDR3 length: 15 amino acids. CDR3 protein: CASSPYISGEETQYF. In nucleotides, the CDR3 is TGTGCCAGCAGCCCTTACATCTCGGGGGAAGAGACCCAGTACTTC.

The CDR3 region is CASRTIGDTEAFF. The CDR3 DNA reads TGTGCCAGCCGGACCATAGGGGACACTGAAGCTTTCTTT. The gene calls are TRBV18 and TRBJ1-1; perhaps TRBD1 as D (5 bases). The V and J ends lost 8 bases and 3 bases respectively, with 13 bases between them. The CDR3 covers 13 residues. Per the germline V gene, CDR1 is KGHSH and CDR2 is LQKENI. The full variable domain, with the rest looked up from reference TRBV18 and TRBJ1-1, is NAGVMQNPRHLVRRRGQEARLRCSPMKGHSHVYWYRQLPEEGLKFMVYLQKENIIDESGMPKERFSAEFPKEGPSILRIQQVVRGDSAAYFCASRTIGDTEAFFGQGTRLTVV.